This T cell receptor (beta chain) appears in the sequencing data of a study of response to subunit inactivated influenza vaccine (dated 2018 in TCRdb). Context from the whole study: To follow how T cells responded to a trivalent subunit inactivated influenza vaccine, the researchers relied on deep quantitative profiling of the T cell receptor repertoire.

The library relied on RT-PCR. Instrument used: Illumina HiSeq 2500. TCRdb passed the public sequencing reads through fastp at Q25 and MiXCR, retaining productive beta sequences. Identical CDR3 proteins give one entry, which carries the most common genes and DNA. The sample table holds about 650,000 distinct CDR3 sequences, of which less than 15% were seen once. In total, the top ten clones hold approximately 7.6% of the sample. About this clonotype: The clone's antigen remains unknown. Base qualities are not recorded, but no much larger clone differs from it by a single base.

Overall results and qualifications from the work: The authors suggested that each seasonal influenza vaccination may recruit only a limited number of new T cells.

The receptor's source is a man aged 50 to 60 who received an inactivated influenza vaccine. Donor details come from another sample of the same person, matched by shared clones. The sequenced sample was PBMCs from blood, obtained approximately 15 days before vaccination.

Here the CDR3 is given as CASTRRPGLAGGRTYNEQFF. The base sequence is TGTGCCAGCACCCGACGACCGGGACTAGCGGGGGGGCGGACCTACAATGAGCAGTTCTTC. The rearranged segments are TRBV7-9 and TRBJ2-1; TRBD2 fits 16 bases in the junction. V is pruned by 7 bases and J by 2 bases, leaving 14 bases of the junction without a gene match. CDR3 length: 20 amino acids, cysteine to phenylalanine. Of all the DNA, just the CDR3 is kept, 60 bases in frame from base 1. CDR1 and CDR2 are read off the germline V gene (reference sequence) as SEHNR and FQNEAQ.